These 11 T cell receptor beta chains share one sample of origin, sequenced in a study of blood T cells in healthy people across ages. It was with a sample-barcoded 5' primer and a J-beta primer mix that a second PCR of roughly 6 to 12 cycles was run. A single record per CDR3 protein comes from TCRdb applying MiXCR to the 5' RACE reads. The data hold hundreds of thousands of distinct CDR3 sequences, with about three fifths observed a single time. Material for sequencing was blood. These receptors originate from a man under 40 in good health.

The rearrangement links TRBV6-2 or TRBV6-3 to TRBJ2-5, with no clear D. CDR1 and CDR2 (germline): MNHEY, SVGEGT. V dropped 7 bases and J dropped 1 base, with 10 bases sitting between them. The CDR3 totals 13 residues. CDR3 bases: TGTGCCAGCACTTATCACGGCCAAGAGACCCAGTACTTC. Translated, it gives CASTYHGQETQYF.

The CDR3 reads CASSPDRTSHEQYF. The DNA of the CDR3 is TGTGCCAGCAGCCCGGACAGAACGTCCCACGAGCAGTACTTC. This chain joins TRBV5-4 and TRBJ2-7; D might be TRBD1 (6 bases). Germline assignment: CDR1 SGHNT and CDR2 YYREEE (reference sequence). Between the trimmed V and J ends, which lost 4 bases and 5 bases, there was a span of 16 bases. This CDR3 contains 14 residues.

The chain couples TRBV7-3 to TRBJ1-1, with TRBD1 as a possible D gene (5 bases). The ends were cut back, 3 bases at V and 4 bases at J, with 15 bases in the middle. Germline V gene lookup returns CDR1 SGHTA and CDR2 FQGTGA. The CDR3 extends over 15 amino acids. For the CDR3, the DNA is TGTGCCAGCAGCTTCACAGGCCCGCGGGGCACTGAAGCTTTCTTT. Protein product: CASSFTGPRGTEAFF.

V usage is TRBV7-9 and J usage is TRBJ1-6, with D uncertain. The CDR3 covers 14 residues. Germline V gives CDR1 SEHNR, CDR2 FQNEAQ (reference sequence). Trimming cost V 5 bases and J 7 bases, with 12 bases left between them. The CDR3 DNA reads TGTGCCAGCAGCCGTTTGGAAGGGAATTCACCCCTCCACTTT. This gives the protein CASSRLEGNSPLHF.

The chain has TRBV29-1 and TRBJ2-5; D ambiguous. The CDR3 is 13 residues long. V dropped 4 bases and J dropped 5 bases, with 14 bases sitting between them. Germline assignment: CDR1 SQVTM and CDR2 ANQGSEA. The CDR3 reads CSVVQDNGETQYF. For the CDR3, the DNA is TGCAGCGTTGTCCAGGATAACGGGGAGACCCAGTACTTC.

V usage is TRBV29-1 and J usage is TRBJ1-1; D might be TRBD1 (5 bases). Germline V gene lookup returns CDR1 SQVTM and CDR2 ANQGSEA. The CDR3 sequence is 11 residues long. V was clipped by 7 bases and J by 1 base, with 7 bases between them. CDR3 loop: CSGGRNTEAFF. The CDR3 DNA reads as TGCAGCGGGGGGAGGAACACTGAAGCTTTCTTT.

The rearrangement links TRBV20-1 to TRBJ2-4; weak D call: TRBD2 (5 bases). Matching the DNA end better, TRBJ2-7 makes the J call doubtful. This CDR3 spans 14 amino acids. CDR1 is DFQATT, CDR2 SNEGSKA, per germline (reference sequence). CDR3 residues: CSARDRTLSDEQYF. The CDR3 nucleotides read TGCAGTGCTAGAGATCGGACTCTGAGCGACGAGCAGTACTTC.

This chain joins TRBV24-1 and TRBJ2-1; D may be TRBD1 or TRBD2 (5 bases each). Germline loops: CDR1 KGHDR, CDR2 SFDVKD. With 4 bases removed from V and 2 bases from J, the gap between germline ends came to 17 bases. The CDR3 length is 17 residues. This CDR3 reads CATSDPTGTRTYNEQFF. CDR3 in DNA: TGTGCCACCAGTGACCCCACGGGGACCAGGACCTACAATGAGCAGTTCTTC.

The chain uses TRBV7-8 and TRBJ2-7; TRBD2 matches 9 bases. CDR3 length: 14 residues. Germline V lookup: CDR1 SGHVS, CDR2 FQNEAQ. V lost 1 base, J lost 8 bases, and 6 bases stayed unmatched. This CDR3 is CASSLGVTSGKQYF. The CDR3 nucleotides are TGTGCCAGCAGCTTAGGTGTGACTAGCGGCAAGCAGTACTTC.

The rearrangement links TRBV6-5 to TRBJ1-5; 7 positions match TRBD1. The CDR3 length is 15 residues. V lost 0 bases, J lost 1 base, and 0 bases stayed unmatched. CDR1 is MNHEY, CDR2 SVGAGI, per germline. Written as DNA, the CDR3 is TGTGCCAGCAGTTACTCGGGACAGAGCAATCAGCCCCAGCATTTT. This gives the protein CASSYSGQSNQPQHF.

The chain uses TRBV7-2 and TRBJ2-7; 7 bases line up with TRBD1. J was trimmed by 4 bases and V by 3 bases; bases with no gene match: 12. CDR1 SGHTA and CDR2 FQGNSA come from the germline V gene. The CDR3 extends over 16 amino acids. The CDR3 sequence is CASSFPPGTAAYEQYF. The CDR3 region has the DNA TGTGCCAGCAGCTTCCCCCCCGGGACAGCGGCTTACGAGCAGTACTTC.